The 9 T cell receptor beta chains below all came from one sample that was sequenced in a study of T-cell memory formation after mild COVID-19. TCRdb independently ran MiXCR on the 5' RACE reads; one entry per CDR3 protein. Of 250,000 to 350,000 distinct CDR3 sequences in the sample, 19% were seen once. Specimen: PBMCs or a T cell subset sorted from them (not recorded which). These receptors all stem from a man in his late teens or twenties who had mild COVID-19 (a few samples of this study predate the infection). Cell type and time point are not known.

This chain links TRBV20-1 with TRBJ2-3, with TRBD2 matching over 12 bases. V gave up 5 bases and J gave up 11 bases; unmatched junction bases: 17. Germline-derived CDR1 and CDR2 are DFQATT and SNEGSKA (reference sequence). The CDR3 is 16 amino acids. CDR3: CSAPFPLGLAGRRQYF. CDR3 bases: TGCAGTGCTCCATTTCCGTTGGGACTAGCGGGCCGACGGCAGTATTTT.

This chain uses TRBV29-1 with TRBJ2-5; D perhaps matches TRBD2 (6 bases). The CDR3 extends over 12 amino acids. Germline V lookup: CDR1 SQVTM, CDR2 ANQGSEA. Trimming removed 4 bases at V and 5 bases at J, with 11 bases between. The CDR3: CSVVEGGETQYF. CDR3 in DNA: TGCAGCGTTGTCGAGGGAGGCGAGACCCAGTACTTC.

This clonotype was detected only a few times. The chain links TRBV4-1 to TRBJ2-4, with 8 bases fitting TRBD1. Germline V CDR1 and CDR2: MGHRA, YSYEKL. J was trimmed by 7 bases and V by 3 bases; bases with no gene match: 14. The CDR3 is made up of 17 amino acids. CDR3 in amino acids: CASSHPPGRTGWNIQYF. The CDR3, as DNA: TGCGCCAGCAGCCATCCCCCCGGTAGGACAGGGTGGAACATTCAGTACTTC.

The V call is TRBV7-2, the J call TRBJ2-2, with 8 bases matching TRBD1. Trimming took 6 bases from V and 3 from J; bases not matched to a gene: 9. The length of the CDR3 is 16 residues. The germline V gene has CDR1 SGHTA and CDR2 FQGNSA. Here the CDR3 DNA reads TGTGCCAGCAGACCCGGACAGGGTCGGGACACCGGGGAGCTGTTTTTT. It specifies CASRPGQGRDTGELFF.

This clonotype was picked up a small number of times. The chain employs TRBV7-2 and TRBJ2-5; 7 bases are a match to TRBD1. The CDR3 consists of 13 residues. V was pared by 7 bases and J by 4 bases, with 6 bases of the junction left unmatched. Germline values: CDR1 SGHTA, CDR2 FQGNSA. The CDR3 reads CASIQGWGETQYF. CDR3 bases: TGTGCCAGCATACAGGGGTGGGGAGAGACCCAGTACTTC.

This clonotype was picked up many times. For the CDR3, the DNA is TGCGCCAGCAGCTTCCAGGGGACCGGGGAGCTGTTTTTT. It is translated as CASSFQGTGELFF. The V call is TRBV5-1, the J call TRBJ2-2, with D possibly TRBD1 on 6 matching bases. The CDR3 is 13 residues long. From germline, CDR1 is SGHRS and CDR2 YFSETQ. Trimming removed 2 bases at V and 5 bases at J, with 7 bases between.

This rearrangement joins TRBV9 to TRBJ2-5; D remains ambiguous. From germline, CDR1 is SGDLS and CDR2 YYNGEE. Trimming left V 4 bases short and J 3 bases short, with 19 bases between. The CDR3 length is 16 residues. CDR3 amino acids: CASSPMVVPEKETQYF. In nucleotides, the CDR3 is TGTGCCAGCAGCCCTATGGTCGTGCCGGAGAAAGAGACCCAGTACTTC.

This clonotype was counted a few times. The rearrangement links TRBV6-2 or TRBV6-3 to TRBJ2-1; TRBD2 aligns across 10 bases. The CDR3 has 20 amino acids. Trimming at V came to 4 bases and at J to 2 bases, leaving 17 bases not matched to a gene. Germline-derived CDR1 and CDR2 are MNHEY and SVGEGT. CDR3 residues: CASSLSLGSGGAFTYNEQFF. In DNA form, the CDR3 reads TGTGCCAGCAGTTTAAGCCTGGGGAGCGGGGGGGCATTCACCTACAATGAGCAGTTCTTC.

The chain is built from TRBV2 and TRBJ2-1, with TRBD2 matching 7 bases. Germline loops: CDR1 SNHLY, CDR2 FYNNEI. V lost 0 bases, J lost 7 bases, and 12 bases stayed unmatched. The CDR3 contains 17 residues. CDR3: CASSEAVYGRKKNEQFF. CDR3 DNA: TGTGCCAGCAGTGAAGCGGTCTACGGGAGGAAGAAAAATGAGCAGTTCTTC.